The following is a T cell receptor beta chain sequence with its context. The protocol was immunoSEQ multiplex PCR, while the TCRdb copy is restricted to in-frame clones and leaves out a portion. Of about 73,000 clones listed, over 75% are singletons. The sample comes from a study of glioma-infiltrating T cells after dendritic cell vaccination. Study background: Patients received autologous tumor lysate-pulsed dendritic cell vaccination between about 2003 and 2012. The vaccine used monocyte-derived dendritic cells pulsed overnight with autologous tumor lysate.

Trimming pared 5 bases from V and 9 bases from J, leaving 22 bases between. Germline V gives CDR1 SGHTA, CDR2 FQGNSA. The CDR3 totals 15 residues. The V gene is TRBV7-2, the J gene TRBJ1-2; D may be TRBD1 (5 bases). This sequence originates from a human donor with glioblastoma. The material was blood, obtained before dendritic cell vaccination. The CDR3 region is CASSPSAFRVRSYTF. CDR3 bases: TGTGCCAGCAGCCCCAGCGCTTTCAGGGTTAGGAGCTACACCTTC.